Below, 14 T cell receptor beta chains from the same sample are listed, as sequenced in a study of T cells in Graves' hyperthyroidism and ophthalmopathy (dated by TCRdb to between 2018 and 2021). Library generation was performed with multiplex PCR. The reads were generated on an Illumina HiSeq 2000. Amplification of TCR beta CDR3 regions was carried out from RNA transcripts. For the first round of RT-PCR on the TCR CDR3, the HTBI primer set was used together with the Qiagen OneStep RT-PCR kit. The public reads were run again by TCRdb, first through fastp at Q25 and then through MiXCR, and only productive beta chains were kept. Each CDR3 protein gets just one entry, which takes the most common genes and DNA from the rows behind it. The sample table shows 300,000 to 450,000 distinct CDR3 sequences, and approximately 13% are seen once. Roughly 9.2% of the sample lies in the top ten. Sequenced input: blood. The receptors were gathered from a young woman with Graves' hyperthyroidism.

There are a few counts of this clonotype. This may be a read error, as it is one base from a much larger clone. The CDR3 here is CASSFSSYGYTF. The CDR3 DNA sequence: TGTGCCAGCAGTTTCAGTAGCTATGGCTACACCTTC. V and J are TRBV28 and TRBJ1-2; unclear D gene. V was cut by 3 bases and J by 4 bases, with 6 bases left in between. Per the germline V gene, CDR1 is MDHEN and CDR2 is SYDVKM. CDR3 length equals 12 residues.

The V gene is TRBV20-1, the J gene TRBJ2-1; TRBD2 aligns across 8 bases. The V gene's germline CDR1 is DFQATT and CDR2 SNEGSKA (reference sequence). The CDR3 sequence is 15 residues long. V trimming: 5 bases; J trimming: 4 bases; junction bases outside the gene matches: 10. DNA of the CDR3: TGCAGTGCTGGGGTGGGGGCGGGGGGATACAATGAGCAGTTCTTC. Amino acid sequence: CSAGVGAGGYNEQFF.

This clonotype was seen many times. This chain connects TRBV6-1 to TRBJ2-5; D is ambiguous. V shed 5 bases and J shed 6 bases, with 19 bases lying between them. From germline, CDR1 is MNHNS and CDR2 SASEGT. The CDR3 spans 15 residues. CDR3 nucleotide sequence: TGTGCCAGCAGTCCCACACCCCAGATAGGAAAGACCCAGTACTTC. Its protein is CASSPTPQIGKTQYF.

The table lists this clonotype with a few counts. The chain recombines TRBV20-1 with TRBJ2-3, with D perhaps matching TRBD1 (6 bases). V lost 8 bases to trimming and J lost 4 bases, with 16 bases between them. The germline V gene has CDR1 DFQATT and CDR2 SNEGSKA (reference sequence). The CDR3 length is 13 residues. The CDR3 sequence: CSNQHGGPDTQYF. The CDR3 DNA sequence: TGCAGTAATCAGCATGGGGGCCCAGATACGCAGTATTTT.

In its sample, this clonotype was seen many times. V usage is TRBV19 and J usage is TRBJ2-7; D tentatively fits TRBD1 or TRBD2 (5 bases each). The CDR3 length is 14 residues. Germline V gene sequence: CDR1 LNHDA, CDR2 SQIVND (reference sequence). V lost 8 bases and J 1 base, leaving 15 bases between the germline ends. The CDR3 sequence: CASSGPATSYEQYF. DNA of the CDR3: TGTGCCAGTTCGGGACCGGCGACTTCCTACGAGCAGTACTTC. Together with reference TRBV19 and TRBJ2-7, the CDR3 gives the full variable domain: DGGITQSPKYLFRKEGQNVTLSCEQNLNHDAMYWYRQDPGQGLRLIYYSQIVNDFQKGDIAEGYSVSREKKESFPLTVTSAQKNPTAFYLCASSGPATSYEQYFGPGTRLTVT.

This clonotype was seen many times. V usage is TRBV7-2 and J usage is TRBJ1-1; tentative D call: TRBD1 (6 bases). The V end lost 5 bases, the J end lost 5 bases, and 18 bases lay between the germline ends. Per germline, CDR1 SGHTA and CDR2 FQGNSA. The CDR3 runs 15 residues. The CDR3 reads CASSPLSRGDTEAFF. The CDR3 bases are TGTGCCAGCAGCCCCCTATCGAGGGGGGATACTGAAGCTTTCTTT.

This clonotype was seen many times. V usage is TRBV11-3 and J usage is TRBJ2-5; 9 nucleotides match TRBD1. The CDR3 is made up of 15 amino acids. The ends lost 5 bases at V and 1 base at J; junction bases unmatched: 5. The germline V gene encodes CDR1 SGHNT and CDR2 YENEEA. CDR3 amino acids: CASSAGQGLQETQYF. DNA for the CDR3: TGTGCCAGCAGCGCCGGACAGGGGCTCCAAGAGACCCAGTACTTC.

Many counts were recorded for this clonotype. V usage is TRBV28 and J usage is TRBJ1-2; 7 bases align to TRBD1. The length of the CDR3 is 14 residues. V lost 1 base and J lost 10; bases outside the gene matches: 9. Germline values: CDR1 MDHEN, CDR2 SYDVKM. CDR3 coding DNA: TGTGCCAGCAGTTTATCGGCTGGGACAGTATCCTACACCTTC. Translation gives CASSLSAGTVSYTF.

Ten or more counts support this clonotype. The V gene is TRBV28, the J gene TRBJ2-5; no firm D call. CDR1 MDHEN and CDR2 SYDVKM come from the germline V gene. Deletions cut 3 bases from V and 0 bases from J, with 14 bases between. This CDR3 has 16 residues. The CDR3 DNA follows: TGTGCCAGCAGTTTCATAACGGAGCCCCACCAAGAGACCCAGTACTTC. Protein product: CASSFITEPHQETQYF.

This clonotype appeared a few times. The V and J genes are TRBV30 and TRBJ1-2; tentative D call: TRBD1 (5 bases). The germline V gene has CDR1 GTSNPN and CDR2 SVGIG (reference sequence). This CDR3 has 13 residues. Trimming removed 5 bases from V and 4 bases from J, with 14 bases in between. This CDR3 is CAWDLRQPYGYTF. CDR3 in DNA: TGTGCCTGGGACCTTCGACAGCCCTATGGCTACACCTTC.

This clonotype was detected many times. The V gene is TRBV19, the J gene TRBJ1-2; TRBD1 might be the D (5 bases). This CDR3 has 15 amino acids. V dropped 1 base and J dropped 3 bases, with 12 bases sitting between them. Germline CDR1 is LNHDA and CDR2 is SQIVND (reference sequence). The CDR3 is CASSIATTAYYGYTF. Here the CDR3 DNA reads TGTGCCAGTAGTATAGCCACGACAGCGTACTATGGCTACACCTTC.

This clonotype was picked up many times. The chain employs TRBV20-1 and TRBJ2-6; 7 positions agree with TRBD1. Germline V gene lookup returns CDR1 DFQATT and CDR2 SNEGSKA (reference sequence). The trim removed 3 bases at V and 0 bases at J, leaving 11 bases unmatched. The CDR3 sequence is 18 residues long. The DNA for the CDR3 is TGCAGTGCTAGTCTACAGGGGCTTGGGCACTCTGGGGCCAACGTCCTGACTTTC. This encodes CSASLQGLGHSGANVLTF.

Many counts were recorded for this clonotype. The gene calls are TRBV6-1 and TRBJ2-5, with TRBD1 as a possible D gene (6 bases). Trimming shortened V by 5 bases and J by 3 bases, and 19 bases separated the two germline ends. Germline assignment: CDR1 MNHNS and CDR2 SASEGT. The CDR3 spans 16 residues. The CDR3 bases are TGTGCCAGCAGTAACAACCCCGGACAGCCCGAAGAGACCCAGTACTTC. As protein: CASSNNPGQPEETQYF.

The sample holds many counts of this clonotype. This sequence joins TRBV2 and TRBJ2-2; 10 positions match TRBD1. Germline V gives CDR1 SNHLY, CDR2 FYNNEI. Trimming at V came to 8 bases and at J to 7 bases, leaving 7 bases not matched to a gene. The length of the CDR3 is 14 residues. CDR3 in amino acids: CASQGQGKNGELFF. For the CDR3, the DNA is TGTGCCAGCCAGGGACAGGGGAAAAACGGGGAGCTGTTTTTT.